The present entry profiles one T cell receptor beta chain with its context. This specimen comes from a study of beta chain features in type 1 diabetes. The CDR3 loop spans 14 amino acids. Trimming removed 4 bases from V and 6 bases from J, with 16 bases in between. Germline CDR1 and CDR2: SGHNT and YYREEE (reference sequence). Expressed TCRB transcripts were sequenced, since all the RNA that had been isolated was reverse transcribed. TCRdb keeps only in-frame clones here, not all; method: immunoSEQ multiplex PCR. The sample carries about 140,000 clones, 6.9% recorded once. Material for sequencing was central memory CD4+ T cells from blood. The chain employs TRBV5-4 and TRBJ1-2; D may be TRBD1 (6 bases). The receptor's source is a woman aged 25 to 45 in good health. The CDR3 bases are TGTGCCAGCAGCGCCTACAGGGACAAGGATGGCTACACCTTC. Its translation is CASSAYRDKDGYTF.